This record covers a single TCR beta chain. The sample belongs to a study of blood T cell repertoires in COVID-19. At the level of the study: Some COVID-19 samples were acute and others convalescent; all came from the United States, Italy and Spain. Sources were T cells, B-cell-depleted T cells, or PBMCs; the material itself was cDNA or gDNA.

How the authors handled the data: Counts of nucleated cells, estimated from reference gene primer amplification, were obtained. TCRdb's copy holds only in-frame clones and misses some; the assay was immunoSEQ multiplex PCR. V and J calls and clone size are given by that table; D and trimming were obtained from the DNA. Of over 75,000 clones in the sample, 85% to 95% are singletons; the top ten hold 2% to 2.5%. The CDR3 extends over 15 amino acids. CDR1 and CDR2 (germline): LNHDA, SQIVND (reference sequence). The V and J ends lost 3 bases and 5 bases, in that order; junction bases with no gene match: 6.

The sequenced sample consisted of peripheral blood. The receptor's source is a human donor with active COVID-19. The donor label of this sample is uncertain. This chain uses TRBV19 with TRBJ2-1; 8 bases agree with TRBD1. CDR3 amino acids: CASSMRQGMNNEQFF. The CDR3 DNA sequence: TGTGCCAGTAGTATGCGACAGGGGATGAACAATGAGCAGTTCTTC.